Following are 29 T cell receptor beta chains from one sample sequenced in a study of OX40 agonist ivuxolimab in advanced cancers. Assay used: immunoSEQ multiplex PCR; TCRdb lists only in-frame clones, some missing. The sample holds tens of thousands of clones; 70% to 85% are singletons and the top ten take approximately 21%. The sequencing here drew on CD4+ or CD8+ T cells sorted from blood, taken in a trial of the OX40 agonist ivuxolimab. The receptors come from an adult with an advanced solid tumor such as melanoma, head and neck, liver or kidney cancer.

This sequence joins TRBV7-2 and TRBJ2-7, with a tentative D call TRBD1 (6 bases). Germline assignment: CDR1 SGHTA and CDR2 FQGNSA. This CDR3 is 15 amino acids long. Trimming cost V 1 base and J 7 bases, with 17 bases left between them. The CDR3 here is CASSLGWGRGGEQYF. For the CDR3, the DNA is TGTGCCAGCAGCTTAGGGTGGGGCAGGGGTGGAGAGCAGTACTTC.

The chain uses TRBV15 and TRBJ2-7; D unresolved. This CDR3 is 14 amino acids long. The V end was cut by 3 bases, the J end by 4 bases, with 13 bases between. CDR1 and CDR2 (germline): LNHNV, YYDKDF (reference sequence). The CDR3 region has the DNA TGTGCCACCAGCAGGAATCGCCAGGCTTACGAGCAGTACTTC. Protein product: CATSRNRQAYEQYF. Full variable domain (remainder filled in from reference TRBV15 and TRBJ2-7): DAMVIQNPRYQVTQFGKPVTLSCSQTLNHNVMYWYQQKSSQAPKLLFHYYDKDFNNEADTPDNFQSRRPNTSFCFLDIRSPGLGDTAMYLCATSRNRQAYEQYFGPGTRLTVT.

The chain combines TRBV5-1 with TRBJ1-2, with TRBD1 as a possible D gene (5 bases). From germline, CDR1 is SGHRS and CDR2 YFSETQ. V lost 4 bases, J lost 3 bases, and 7 bases lay in between. The CDR3 length is 12 residues. In DNA, the CDR3 is TGCGCCAGCAGCAGGGGTGACTATGGCTACACCTTC. Amino acid sequence: CASSRGDYGYTF.

This clone is a singleton in its sample. J is TRBJ1-6 and V is TRBV19; a weak D match, TRBD1 (5 bases). This CDR3 is 16 amino acids long. Germline V gives CDR1 LNHDA, CDR2 SQIVND (reference sequence). Trimming pared 5 bases from V and 0 bases from J, leaving 11 bases between. The chain's CDR3 is CASSPRQSSYNSPLHF. In DNA, the CDR3 is TGTGCCAGTAGTCCCCGACAGAGCTCCTATAATTCACCCCTCCACTTT. Filled out from reference TRBV19 and TRBJ1-6, the complete variable domain reads DGGITQSPKYLFRKEGQNVTLSCEQNLNHDAMYWYRQDPGQGLRLIYYSQIVNDFQKGDIAEGYSVSREKKESFPLTVTSAQKNPTAFYLCASSPRQSSYNSPLHFGNGTRLTVT.

This chain uses TRBV6-1 with TRBJ1-1, with a possible D match to TRBD1 (5 bases). CDR3 length: 14 residues. Trimming took 6 bases from V and 5 from J, leaving 16 bases between them. Germline V lookup: CDR1 MNHNS, CDR2 SASEGT. CDR3 sequence reads: CASRGTGGGTEAFF. The CDR3 DNA sequence: TGTGCCAGCAGGGGGACGGGGGGAGGGACTGAAGCTTTCTTT.

The J gene is TRBJ1-2, the V gene TRBV6-5; D gene unclear. Germline V gene lookup returns CDR1 MNHEY and CDR2 SVGAGI. Trimming pared 6 bases from V and 4 bases from J, leaving 15 bases between. This CDR3 is 14 amino acids long. CDR3 DNA sequence: TGTGCCAGCAGGACACCGTTCACCCTCTATGGCTACACCTTC. It specifies CASRTPFTLYGYTF.

This sequence joins TRBV6-1 and TRBJ1-1; 8 bases align to TRBD1. V lost 5 bases, J lost 5 bases, and 10 bases stayed unmatched. Germline V gives CDR1 MNHNS, CDR2 SASEGT. The CDR3 is 15 amino acids. DNA of the CDR3: TGTGCCAGCAGTACCCGGGACAGGCCGAAAACTGAAGCTTTCTTT. This gives the protein CASSTRDRPKTEAFF.

In this sample, this clone turned up a few times. The chain uses TRBV19 and TRBJ1-2, with D uncertain. Germline CDR1 reads LNHDA; CDR2 reads SQIVND (reference sequence). CDR3 length: 15 residues. The germline V and J ends were trimmed by 2 bases and 5 bases, with 15 bases remaining between them. This CDR3 reads CASSIRGGRGYGYTF. The CDR3 DNA follows: TGTGCCAGTAGTATACGAGGAGGGAGAGGGTATGGCTACACCTTC.

The chain recombines TRBV6-5 with TRBJ2-1, with D tentatively TRBD1 or TRBD2 (5 bases each). Trimming took 6 bases from V and 4 from J, leaving 13 bases between them. This CDR3 is 14 amino acids long. The germline V gene has CDR1 MNHEY and CDR2 SVGAGI. The CDR3 protein is CASRAGTTYNEQFF. CDR3 in DNA: TGTGCCAGCAGGGCCGGGACGACGTACAATGAGCAGTTCTTC.

J is TRBJ2-3 and V is TRBV28; 8 positions match TRBD1. J was trimmed by 4 bases and V by 6 bases; bases with no gene match: 6. The CDR3 runs 14 residues. From germline, CDR1 is MDHEN and CDR2 SYDVKM. CDR3 region: CASSWEQGADTQYF. Here the CDR3 DNA reads TGTGCCAGCAGCTGGGAACAGGGGGCAGATACGCAGTATTTT. Looking up the rest from reference TRBV28 and TRBJ2-3 gives the full variable domain: DVKVTQSSRYLVKRTGEKVFLECVQDMDHENMFWYRQDPGLGLRLIYFSYDVKMKEKGDIPEGYSVSREKKERFSLILESASTNQTSMYLCASSWEQGADTQYFGPGTRLTVL.

The V and J genes are TRBV4-1 and TRBJ1-5; D may be TRBD1 (5 bases). Trimming took 1 base from V and 8 from J, leaving 24 bases between them. The V gene's germline CDR1 is MGHRA and CDR2 YSYEKL. The length of the CDR3 is 18 residues. DNA of the CDR3: TGCGCCAGCAGCCAAGGCCCCCTCCGCAGGGACGAGGAAAAGCCCCAGCATTTT. It yields the protein CASSQGPLRRDEEKPQHF.

The chain couples TRBV6-5 to TRBJ2-1; the match to TRBD1 covers 9 bases. The CDR3 runs 16 residues. The germline V gene has CDR1 MNHEY and CDR2 SVGAGI. V trimming: 0 bases; J trimming: 9 bases; junction bases outside the gene matches: 9. Written as DNA, the CDR3 is TGTGCCAGCAGTTACTCCGGACAGGGGATGAGACTTGAGCAGTTCTTC. Residues: CASSYSGQGMRLEQFF.

This clone was seen a single time. The chain couples TRBV5-6 to TRBJ2-7; 8 bases align to TRBD1. Per the germline V gene, CDR1 is SGHDT and CDR2 is YYEEEE. The J segment lost 5 bases and the V segment lost 4 bases, leaving 5 bases of the junction unmatched. There are 13 residues in the CDR3. This chain's CDR3 is CASSNPGGDEQYF. The CDR3 nucleotides are TGTGCCAGCAGCAACCCAGGGGGCGACGAGCAGTACTTC. Variable domain in full (rest from reference TRBV5-6 and TRBJ2-7): DAGVTQSPTHLIKTRGQQVTLRCSPKSGHDTVSWYQQALGQGPQFIFQYYEEEERQRGNFPDRFSGHQFPNYSSELNVNALLLGDSALYLCASSNPGGDEQYFGPGTRLTVT.

V is TRBV4-2 and J is TRBJ2-2; 7 bases align to TRBD1. This CDR3 comprises 16 residues. Per the germline V gene, CDR1 is LGHNA and CDR2 is YNFKEQ. V was clipped by 4 bases and J by 2 bases; unmatched bases: 7. The DNA for the CDR3 is TGTGCCAGCAGCCTGTCAACAGGGGCCAACACCGGGGAGCTGTTTTTT. Protein sequence: CASSLSTGANTGELFF.

The chain carries TRBV19 and TRBJ1-2, with D tentatively TRBD1 (6 bases). This CDR3 has 15 residues. Trimming stripped 3 bases from V and 4 bases from J, with 15 bases between. Germline CDR1 LNHDA, CDR2 SQIVND (reference sequence). The CDR3 loop reads CASSIFSGDSYGYTF. The CDR3 bases are TGTGCCAGTAGTATTTTCTCAGGGGACTCCTATGGCTACACCTTC.

This chain connects TRBV28 to TRBJ2-1; tentative D call: TRBD1 (6 bases). Per germline, CDR1 MDHEN and CDR2 SYDVKM. The CDR3 consists of 16 residues. V lost 5 bases and J lost 0, with 14 bases in between. The CDR3 nucleotides are TGTGCCAGCAGTCCGACAGGCCCCAGCTCCTACAATGAGCAGTTCTTC. This sequence encodes CASSPTGPSSYNEQFF.

The chain joins TRBV5-1 to TRBJ1-1; 7 positions match TRBD1. This CDR3 region has 15 residues. J was trimmed by 1 base and V by 5 bases; bases with no gene match: 8. Germline V gene lookup returns CDR1 SGHRS and CDR2 YFSETQ. CDR3 loop: CASRGAGGQNTEAFF. As DNA, the CDR3 is TGCGCCAGCAGGGGGGCAGGGGGGCAGAACACTGAAGCTTTCTTT.

The chain combines TRBV4-3 with TRBJ2-3; unclear D gene. Germline CDR1 is LGHNA and CDR2 is YSLEER. The CDR3 runs 15 residues. The V gene lost 1 base and the J gene lost 2 bases, with 10 bases spanning the gap. This chain's CDR3 is CASSQAPPPTDTQYF. DNA of the CDR3: TGCGCCAGCAGCCAAGCCCCCCCTCCCACAGATACGCAGTATTTT.

The chain is built from TRBV25-1 and TRBJ2-5; the match to TRBD2 covers 12 bases. This CDR3 has 15 amino acids. Germline loops: CDR1 MGHDK, CDR2 SYGVNS. V lost 5 bases and J lost 5; bases outside the gene matches: 6. The CDR3 sequence: CASSFGLAGKETQYF. The DNA for the CDR3 is TGTGCCAGCAGTTTTGGACTAGCGGGAAAGGAGACCCAGTACTTC.

This clone was picked up one time. CDR3 in amino acids: CASSQSIGQLKVRDEQFF. The CDR3 nucleotides are TGCGCCAGCAGTCAATCGATAGGACAACTCAAAGTCAGAGATGAGCAGTTCTTC. The chain couples TRBV23-1 to TRBJ2-1, with D possibly matching TRBD1 (5 bases). TRBV23-1 is an ORF, and what it does is uncertain. The CDR3 totals 18 residues. Trimming removed 0 bases from V and 8 bases from J, with 23 bases in between.

This clone was found once. The rearrangement links TRBV5-6 to TRBJ2-5; possibly TRBD2 for D (5 bases). In germline, CDR1 is SGHDT, CDR2 YYEEEE. V lost 1 base to trimming and J lost 5 bases, with 12 bases between them. The CDR3 extends over 14 amino acids. CDR3 residues: CASSLSGSGETQYF. In DNA, the CDR3 is TGTGCCAGCAGCTTGTCGGGGTCCGGGGAGACCCAGTACTTC.

In its sample, this clone was seen once. This chain links TRBV19 with TRBJ1-1, with D possibly TRBD1 on 6 matching bases. V lost 5 bases to trimming and J lost 0 bases, with 13 bases between them. Germline V gene lookup returns CDR1 LNHDA and CDR2 SQIVND (reference sequence). The CDR3 runs 15 residues. Here the CDR3 reads CASSPNRVMNTEAFF. In DNA, the CDR3 is TGTGCCAGTAGTCCAAACAGGGTAATGAACACTGAAGCTTTCTTT.

The V and J genes are TRBV14 and TRBJ1-2; 7 nucleotides line up with TRBD1. CDR1 and CDR2 (germline): SGHDN, FVKESK. The CDR3 is 13 amino acids. Germline trimming cut 3 bases from V and 4 bases from J; bases unmatched to any gene: 2. CDR3 coding DNA: TGTGCCAGCAGCCACGGACAGGCCTATGGCTACACCTTC. Protein sequence: CASSHGQAYGYTF.

The CDR3 region is CASILPGVRETQYF. In DNA, the CDR3 is TGTGCCAGCATCCTGCCGGGGGTGCGAGAGACCCAGTACTTC. The chain has TRBV2 and TRBJ2-5; TRBD2 might be the D (6 bases). Trimming left V 7 bases short and J 4 bases short, with 16 bases between. The CDR3 totals 14 residues. Germline lookup yields CDR1 SNHLY and CDR2 FYNNEI.

The J gene is TRBJ2-4, the V gene TRBV23-1; D gene unclear. TRBV23-1 falls under the ORF class, with uncertain function. This CDR3 contains 14 residues. With 5 bases removed from V and 1 base from J, the gap between germline ends came to 9 bases. DNA for the CDR3: TGCGCCAGCAGTTCATCGGTGGCCAAAAACATTCAGTACTTC. It translates to CASSSSVAKNIQYF.

This clone showed up just once. This sequence joins TRBV19 and TRBJ1-6, with 7 bases that match TRBD1. This CDR3 is 15 amino acids long. From germline, CDR1 is LNHDA and CDR2 SQIVND (reference sequence). The J segment lost 6 bases and the V segment lost 5 bases, leaving 7 bases of the junction unmatched. The CDR3 reads CASSPGNRGNSPLHF. For the CDR3, the DNA is TGTGCCAGTAGTCCGGGAAACAGGGGTAATTCACCCCTCCACTTT. Filled out from reference TRBV19 and TRBJ1-6, the complete variable domain reads DGGITQSPKYLFRKEGQNVTLSCEQNLNHDAMYWYRQDPGQGLRLIYYSQIVNDFQKGDIAEGYSVSREKKESFPLTVTSAQKNPTAFYLCASSPGNRGNSPLHFGNGTRLTVT.

This clone counts as medium-sized. The chain carries TRBV12-5 and TRBJ1-6; D unresolved. The germline CDR1 and CDR2 sequences are LGHNT and FRNRAP. The CDR3 length is 18 residues. Deletions cut 0 bases from V and 0 bases from J, with 12 bases between. CDR3 sequence: CASGLVLGGSSYNSPLHF. DNA for the CDR3: TGTGCTAGTGGTTTGGTACTTGGCGGAAGCTCCTATAATTCACCCCTCCACTTT.

This clone came up a few times. This chain uses TRBV28 with TRBJ2-5, with 7 bases identical to TRBD1. Trimming removed 6 bases from V and 6 bases from J; junction bases left unmatched: 10. The CDR3 totals 14 residues. Germline loops: CDR1 MDHEN, CDR2 SYDVKM. The CDR3 spells CASSTPGGGQTQYF. The CDR3 bases are TGTGCCAGCAGCACCCCAGGGGGTGGGCAGACCCAGTACTTC.

This chain links TRBV7-9 with TRBJ1-1; D unclear. V lost 0 bases and J 2 bases, leaving 4 bases between the germline ends. Germline CDR1 reads SEHNR; CDR2 reads FQNEAQ (reference sequence). This CDR3 has 13 residues. The CDR3 is CASSLARNTEAFF. The CDR3 DNA is TGTGCCAGCAGCTTAGCGCGAAACACTGAAGCTTTCTTT.